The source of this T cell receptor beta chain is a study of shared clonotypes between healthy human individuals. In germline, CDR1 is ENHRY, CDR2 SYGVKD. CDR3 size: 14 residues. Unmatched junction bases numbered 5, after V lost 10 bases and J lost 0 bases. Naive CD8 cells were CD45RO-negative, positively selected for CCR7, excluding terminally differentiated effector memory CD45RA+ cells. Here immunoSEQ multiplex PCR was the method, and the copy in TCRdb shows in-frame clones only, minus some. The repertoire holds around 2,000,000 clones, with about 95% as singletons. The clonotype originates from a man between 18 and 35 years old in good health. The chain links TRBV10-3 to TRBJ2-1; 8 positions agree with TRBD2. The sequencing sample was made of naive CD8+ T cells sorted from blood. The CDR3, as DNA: TGTGCCAGTGAGCGGGAGAGCTCCTACAATGAGCAGTTCTTC. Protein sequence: CASERESSYNEQFF.